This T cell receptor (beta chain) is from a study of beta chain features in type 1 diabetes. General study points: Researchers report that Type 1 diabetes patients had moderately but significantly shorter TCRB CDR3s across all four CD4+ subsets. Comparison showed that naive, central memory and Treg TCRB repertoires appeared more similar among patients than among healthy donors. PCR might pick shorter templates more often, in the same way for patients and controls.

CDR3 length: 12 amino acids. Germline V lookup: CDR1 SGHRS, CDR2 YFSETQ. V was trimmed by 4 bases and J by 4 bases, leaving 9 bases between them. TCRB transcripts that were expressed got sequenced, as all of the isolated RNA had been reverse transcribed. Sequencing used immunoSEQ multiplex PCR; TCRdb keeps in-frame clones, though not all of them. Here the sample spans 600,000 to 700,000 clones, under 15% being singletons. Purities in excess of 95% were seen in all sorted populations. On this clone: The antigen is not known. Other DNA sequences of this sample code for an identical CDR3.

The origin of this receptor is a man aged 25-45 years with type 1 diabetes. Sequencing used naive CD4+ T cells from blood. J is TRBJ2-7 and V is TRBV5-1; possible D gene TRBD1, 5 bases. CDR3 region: CASSPDTYEQYF. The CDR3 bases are TGCGCCAGCAGCCCGGACACATACGAGCAGTACTTC.